The sequence of this T cell receptor beta chain was determined in a study of shared clonotypes between healthy human individuals. Points on this clone: The antigen is undetermined.

General study results and limits: In having few donors, the study represented limited genetic and exposure-history diversity.

CDR1 and CDR2 from the germline V gene are SGHTA and FQGNSA. The CDR3 contains 16 residues. Losses at the gene ends were 1 base for V and 0 bases for J; bases not matched to a gene: 1. Generated by immunoSEQ multiplex PCR, the TCRdb table keeps only in-frame clones and is missing some. Of about 1 million clones listed, around 74% are singletons. Sequencing was performed on memory CD4+ T cells sorted from blood. Subset reported: CD45RA-negative fraction. This receptor was taken from a man aged 18 to 35 in good health. The chain recombines TRBV7-2 with TRBJ2-3; TRBD2 aligns across 10 bases. This CDR3 is CASSLGAGGSTDTQYF. DNA of the CDR3: TGTGCCAGCAGCTTAGGAGCGGGAGGGAGCACAGATACGCAGTATTTT.